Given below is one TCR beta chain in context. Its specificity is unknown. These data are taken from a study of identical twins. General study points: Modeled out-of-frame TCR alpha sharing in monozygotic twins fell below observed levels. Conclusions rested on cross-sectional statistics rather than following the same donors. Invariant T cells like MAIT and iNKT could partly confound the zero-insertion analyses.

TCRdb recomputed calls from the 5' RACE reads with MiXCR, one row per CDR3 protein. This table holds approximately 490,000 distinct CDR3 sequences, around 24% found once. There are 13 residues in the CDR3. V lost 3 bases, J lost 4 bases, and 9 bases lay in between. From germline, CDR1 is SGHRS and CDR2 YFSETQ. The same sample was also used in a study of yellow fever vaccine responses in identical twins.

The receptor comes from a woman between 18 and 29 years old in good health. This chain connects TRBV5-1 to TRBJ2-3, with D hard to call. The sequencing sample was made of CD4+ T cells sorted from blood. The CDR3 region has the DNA TGCGCCAGCAGCTACGGCGCATCAGATACGCAGTATTTT. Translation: CASSYGASDTQYF.